These T cell receptor beta chains were read from a single sample in a study of T cells in Graves' hyperthyroidism and ophthalmopathy. One entry per CDR3 protein, called by TCRdb with MiXCR from the multiplex PCR reads. This table holds some 560,000 distinct CDR3 sequences, 13% to 15% found once. Sequenced material: blood. The receptors shown here come from a woman between 40 and 55 years old with Graves' hyperthyroidism. The CDR3 runs from the conserved cysteine through the conserved F or W. A D gene is named only where the DNA matches it firmly. Only part of the rows carry a size: once, few, many, or a class if the clone is expanded.

V: TRBV7-2
size: .
J: TRBJ2-7
D: .
CDR3: CSSSPRDYEQYF
DNA: TGTTCCAGCAGCCCCCGGGACTACGAGCAGTACTTC

V: TRBV5-5
size: medium-sized
J: TRBJ1-1
D: .
CDR3: CASSWSAWQANTEAFF
DNA: TGTGCCAGCAGCTGGAGCGCGTGGCAGGCGAACACTGAAGCTTTCTTT

V: TRBV30
size: many
J: TRBJ2-7
D: .
CDR3: CAWNWGRNEQYF
DNA: TGTGCCTGGAACTGGGGGAGGAACGAGCAGTACTTC

V: TRBV28
size: many
J: TRBJ1-3
D: TRBD1
CDR3: CASSSGTALSGNTIYF
DNA: TGTGCCAGCAGTTCCGGGACAGCGCTCTCTGGAAACACCATATATTTT

V: TRBV20-1
size: many
J: TRBJ2-5
D: TRBD2
CDR3: CSARVMGREWLETQYF
DNA: TGCAGTGCTAGAGTAATGGGGCGGGAGTGGTTAGAGACCCAGTACTTC

V: TRBV30
size: many
J: TRBJ2-1
D: .
CDR3: CARSQAGPNEQFF
DNA: TGTGCCCGGAGTCAGGCGGGACCGAATGAGCAGTTCTTC

V: TRBV2
size: many
J: TRBJ2-7
D: TRBD2
CDR3: CASTRGGEGYEQYF
DNA: TGTGCCAGCACCCGAGGCGGGGAGGGCTACGAGCAGTACTTC

V: TRBV2
size: .
J: TRBJ2-1
D: TRBD2
CDR3: CASSAIGLAGRGEQFF
DNA: TGTGCCAGCAGCGCCATCGGACTAGCGGGAAGGGGTGAGCAGTTCTTC

V: TRBV11-2
size: many
J: TRBJ2-1
D: TRBD2
CDR3: CASSLELAGLKYNEQFF
DNA: TGTGCCAGCAGCTTAGAACTAGCGGGACTCAAGTACAATGAGCAGTTCTTC

V: TRBV6-1
size: many
J: TRBJ1-2
D: TRBD1
CDR3: CASRRQGNYGYTF
DNA: TGTGCCAGCAGGCGACAGGGGAACTATGGCTACACCTTC

V: TRBV28
size: few
J: TRBJ1-4
D: .
CDR3: CASSLTFRGREKLFF
DNA: TGTGCCAGCAGTTTAACGTTCCGGGGGCGCGAAAAACTGTTTTTT

V: TRBV20-1
size: .
J: TRBJ1-2
D: .
CDR3: CSARDTRRNYGYTF
DNA: TGCAGTGCTAGAGATACGCGACGGAACTATGGCTACACCTTC

V: TRBV7-2
size: many
J: TRBJ2-3
D: .
CDR3: CASSLGRLPGTDTQYF
DNA: TGTGCCAGCAGCTTAGGGCGCCTACCAGGCACAGATACGCAGTATTTT

V: TRBV28
size: few
J: TRBJ2-1
D: TRBD2
CDR3: CASSSLDLAGGFGEQFF
DNA: TGTGCCAGCAGTTCACTTGACCTAGCGGGAGGTTTCGGTGAGCAGTTCTTC

V: TRBV18
size: .
J: TRBJ2-3
D: TRBD2
CDR3: CASSPSLASGGTSTDTQYF
DNA: TGTGCCAGCTCACCATCTCTCGCTAGCGGAGGAACTAGCACAGATACGCAGTATTTT

V: TRBV6-1
size: few
J: TRBJ2-6
D: .
CDR3: CASSRVGANVLTF
DNA: TGTGCCAGCAGCAGGGTTGGGGCCAACGTCCTGACTTTC

V: TRBV18
size: many
J: TRBJ2-7
D: TRBD1
CDR3: CASSPRDREMEQYF
DNA: TGTGCCAGCTCACCGCGGGACAGGGAAATGGAGCAGTACTTC